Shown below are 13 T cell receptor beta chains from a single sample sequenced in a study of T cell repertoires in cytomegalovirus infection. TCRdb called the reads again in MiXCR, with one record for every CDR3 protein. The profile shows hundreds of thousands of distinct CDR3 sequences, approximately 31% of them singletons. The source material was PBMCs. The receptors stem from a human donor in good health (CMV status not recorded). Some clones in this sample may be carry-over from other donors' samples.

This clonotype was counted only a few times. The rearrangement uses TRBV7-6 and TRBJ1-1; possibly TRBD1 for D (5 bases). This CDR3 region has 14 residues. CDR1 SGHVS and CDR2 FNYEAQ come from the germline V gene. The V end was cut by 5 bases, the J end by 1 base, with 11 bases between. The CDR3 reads CASSRGAKNTEAFF. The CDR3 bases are TGTGCCAGCAGCCGAGGGGCGAAGAACACTGAAGCTTTCTTT.

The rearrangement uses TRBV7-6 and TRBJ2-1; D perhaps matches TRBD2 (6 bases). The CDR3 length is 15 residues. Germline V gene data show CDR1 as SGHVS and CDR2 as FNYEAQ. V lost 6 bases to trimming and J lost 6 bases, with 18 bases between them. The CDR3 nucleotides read TGTGCCAGCAGAGGGACGGACGGAGGGAGCAATGAGCAGTTCTTC. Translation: CASRGTDGGSNEQFF.

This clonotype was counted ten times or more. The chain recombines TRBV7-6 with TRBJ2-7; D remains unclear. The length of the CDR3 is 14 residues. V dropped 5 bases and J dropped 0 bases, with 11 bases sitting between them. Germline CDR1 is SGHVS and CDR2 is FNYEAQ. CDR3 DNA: TGTGCCAGCAGCCCTCAAACGGACTCCTACGAGCAGTACTTC. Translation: CASSPQTDSYEQYF. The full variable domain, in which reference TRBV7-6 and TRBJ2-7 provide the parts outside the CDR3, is GAGVSQSPRYKVTKRGQDVALRCDPISGHVSLYWYRQALGQGPEFLTYFNYEAQQDKSGLPNDRFSAERPEGSISTLTIQRTEQRDSAMYRCASSPQTDSYEQYFGPGTRLTVT.

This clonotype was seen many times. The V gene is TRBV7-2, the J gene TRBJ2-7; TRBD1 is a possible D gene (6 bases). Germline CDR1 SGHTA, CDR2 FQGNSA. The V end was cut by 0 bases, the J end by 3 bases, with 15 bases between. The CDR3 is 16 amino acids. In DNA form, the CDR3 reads TGTGCCAGCAGCTTAGCGCCCCAGGGGAATATCTACGAGCAGTACTTC. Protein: CASSLAPQGNIYEQYF.

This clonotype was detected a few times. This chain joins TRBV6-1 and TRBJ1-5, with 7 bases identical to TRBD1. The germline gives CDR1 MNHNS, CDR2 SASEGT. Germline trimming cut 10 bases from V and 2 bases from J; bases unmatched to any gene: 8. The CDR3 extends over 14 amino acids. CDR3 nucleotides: TGTGCCACCAGGGGGGGCAATGGCAATCAGCCCCAGCATTTT. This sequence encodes CATRGGNGNQPQHF.

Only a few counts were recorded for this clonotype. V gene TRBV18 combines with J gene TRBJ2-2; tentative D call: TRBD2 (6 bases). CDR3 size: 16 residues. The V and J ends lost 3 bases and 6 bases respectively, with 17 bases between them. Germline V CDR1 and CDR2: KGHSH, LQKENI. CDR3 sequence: CASSPEEEGNAGELFF. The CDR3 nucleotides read TGTGCCAGCTCACCGGAAGAGGAGGGTAACGCCGGGGAGCTGTTTTTT.

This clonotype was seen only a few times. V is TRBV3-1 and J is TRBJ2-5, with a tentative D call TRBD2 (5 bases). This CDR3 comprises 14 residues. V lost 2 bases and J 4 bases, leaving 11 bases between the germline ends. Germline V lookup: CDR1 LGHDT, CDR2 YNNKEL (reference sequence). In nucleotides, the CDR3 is TGTGCCAGCAGCCAACGGGGTGTCGGAGAGACCCAGTACTTC. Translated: CASSQRGVGETQYF.

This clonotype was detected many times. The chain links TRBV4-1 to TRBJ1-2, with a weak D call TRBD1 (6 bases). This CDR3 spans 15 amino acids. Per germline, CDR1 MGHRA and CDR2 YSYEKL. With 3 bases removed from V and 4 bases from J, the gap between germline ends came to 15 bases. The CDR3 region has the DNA TGCGCCAGCAGCCAGAAGACAGGCGAACCCTATGGCTACACCTTC. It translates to CASSQKTGEPYGYTF.

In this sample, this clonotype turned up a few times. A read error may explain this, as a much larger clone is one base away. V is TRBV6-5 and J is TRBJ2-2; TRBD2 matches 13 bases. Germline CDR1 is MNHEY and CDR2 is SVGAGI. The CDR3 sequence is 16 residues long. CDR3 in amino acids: CASSVTSGGGTGVLFF. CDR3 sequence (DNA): TGTGCCAGCAGTGTAACTAGCGGGGGGGGGACCGGGGTGCTGTTTTTT.

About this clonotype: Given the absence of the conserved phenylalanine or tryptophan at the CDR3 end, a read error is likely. Written as DNA, the CDR3 is TGTGCCACCGGCCGACAGGGGGAGACCCAGTACTTA. Translated, it gives CATGRQGETQYL. This chain joins TRBV24-1 and TRBJ2-5, with 8 positions matching TRBD1. This CDR3 is built from 12 residues. The V segment lost 9 bases and the J segment 5 bases; nucleotides outside the gene matches: 4. Looked up from germline, CDR1 is KGHDR and CDR2 is SFDVKD.

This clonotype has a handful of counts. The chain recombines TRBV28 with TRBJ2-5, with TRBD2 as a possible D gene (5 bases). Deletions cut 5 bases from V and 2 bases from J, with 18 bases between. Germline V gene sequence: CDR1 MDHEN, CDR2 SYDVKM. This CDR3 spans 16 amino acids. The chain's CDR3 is CASSQRPGWVQETQYF. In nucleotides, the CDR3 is TGTGCCAGCAGTCAAAGACCGGGATGGGTTCAAGAGACCCAGTACTTC.

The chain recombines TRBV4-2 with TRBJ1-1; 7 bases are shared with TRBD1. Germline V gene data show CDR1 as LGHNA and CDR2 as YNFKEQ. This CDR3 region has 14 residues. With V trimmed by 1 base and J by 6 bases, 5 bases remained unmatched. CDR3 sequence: CASSQGEGAAEAFF. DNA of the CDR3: TGTGCCAGCAGCCAAGGGGAGGGGGCAGCTGAAGCTTTCTTT.

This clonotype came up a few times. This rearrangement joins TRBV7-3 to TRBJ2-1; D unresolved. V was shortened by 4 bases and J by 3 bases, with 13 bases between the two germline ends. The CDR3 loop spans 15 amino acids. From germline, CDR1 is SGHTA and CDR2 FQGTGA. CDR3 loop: CASSSPTPHYNEQFF. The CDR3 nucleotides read TGTGCCAGCAGCTCTCCGACACCCCACTACAATGAGCAGTTCTTC.